The clone carrying this T cell receptor (beta chain) was recorded many times. What it binds is unknown. This entry is derived from a study of CD8 T cells in ankylosing spondylitis. Study results and limitations: Apparently characteristic of ankylosing spondylitis blood was a TCR beta motif (about 8 highly homologous variants). Reports say disease-linked clones showed up significantly more in matched ankylosing spondylitis synovial fluid.

Germline assignment: CDR1 MGHRA and CDR2 YSYEKL. The CDR3 runs 17 residues. J lost 2 bases, V lost 1 base, and 8 bases had no gene match. Via MiXCR, TCRdb re-called the 5' RACE reads, giving one row per CDR3 protein. The data contain 150,000 to 200,000 distinct CDR3 sequences, roughly 31% of them singletons. This chain uses TRBV4-1 with TRBJ2-5, with 9 positions matching TRBD1. Sequenced material: synovial fluid, either unsorted or a sorted T cell fraction (not recorded which). The source of this sequence is a male donor with ankylosing spondylitis. The CDR3 sequence: CASSQARDRDRQETQYF. CDR3 sequence (DNA): TGCGCCAGCAGCCAAGCTCGGGACAGGGACAGACAAGAGACCCAGTACTTC.